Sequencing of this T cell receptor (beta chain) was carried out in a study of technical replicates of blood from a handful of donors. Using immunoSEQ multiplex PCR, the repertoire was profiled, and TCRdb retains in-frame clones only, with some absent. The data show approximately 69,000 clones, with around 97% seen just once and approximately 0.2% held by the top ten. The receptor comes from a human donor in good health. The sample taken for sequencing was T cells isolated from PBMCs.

The CDR3 reads CASSSPGGSYEQYF. DNA of the CDR3: TGTGCCAGCAGCTCCCCGGGAGGTTCCTACGAGCAGTACTTC. This chain uses TRBV5-4 with TRBJ2-7; 7 positions agree with TRBD2. The trim removed 3 bases at V and 1 base at J, leaving 4 bases unmatched. Looked up from germline, CDR1 is SGHNT and CDR2 is YYREEE (reference sequence). The CDR3 consists of 14 residues.